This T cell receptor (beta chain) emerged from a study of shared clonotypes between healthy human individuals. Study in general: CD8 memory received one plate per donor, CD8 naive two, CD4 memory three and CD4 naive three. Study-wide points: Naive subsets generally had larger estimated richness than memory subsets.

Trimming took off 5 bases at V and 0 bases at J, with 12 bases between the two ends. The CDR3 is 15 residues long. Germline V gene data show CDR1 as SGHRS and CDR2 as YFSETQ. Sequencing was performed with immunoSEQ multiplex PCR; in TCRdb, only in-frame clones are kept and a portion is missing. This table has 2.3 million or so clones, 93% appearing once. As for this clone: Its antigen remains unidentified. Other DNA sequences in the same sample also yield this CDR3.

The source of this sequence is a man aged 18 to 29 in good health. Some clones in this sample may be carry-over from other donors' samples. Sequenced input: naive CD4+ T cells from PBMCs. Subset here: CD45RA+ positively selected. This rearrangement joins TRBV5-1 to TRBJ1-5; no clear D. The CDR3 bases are TGCGCCAGCAGTCAGGACGGGGATAGCAATCAGCCCCAGCATTTT. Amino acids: CASSQDGDSNQPQHF.